This T cell receptor beta chain was recorded in a study of T-cell memory formation after mild COVID-19. Study-level background: TCR clusters largely stayed donor specific.

Details on this clonotype: Its antigen is as yet unknown.

TCRdb passed the 5' RACE reads through MiXCR, listing each CDR3 protein once. The sample contains 70,000 to 100,000 distinct CDR3 sequences, around 13% of which appear only once. V was pared by 0 bases and J by 3 bases, with 9 bases of the junction left unmatched. The germline gives CDR1 MNHEY, CDR2 SVGAGI. The CDR3 runs to 17 residues. Broader study findings: Among clones peaking at day 37 in the second wave, SARS-CoV-2 specificity remained unconfirmed.

This clonotype originated in an adult woman who had mild COVID-19 (a few samples of this study predate the infection). Cell type and time point are not known. Sequencing was done on a sample of PBMCs or a T cell subset sorted from them (not recorded which). The V gene is TRBV6-5, the J gene TRBJ2-3, with TRBD2 matching over 7 bases. Here the CDR3 DNA reads TGTGCCAGCAGTTACTCTTTGGGCGGGAGTGAGACAGATACGCAGTATTTT. Protein sequence: CASSYSLGGSETDTQYF.